This is a list of T cell receptor beta chains from one sample in a study of regulatory T cells in long-lasting Graves disease. TCRdb called the multiplex PCR reads again in MiXCR, with one record for every CDR3 protein. Among a few hundred thousand distinct CDR3 sequences, approximately 23% were seen once, and the ten largest hold roughly a quarter. This material consisted of peripheral blood mononuclear cells (PBMCs), taken when the disease was refractory, from a patient treated with antithyroid drugs. The receptors stem from a woman in her forties with Graves disease. The CDR3 runs from the conserved cysteine through the conserved F or W. D genes are given only for firm matches. Size is stated for part of the rows, as once, few or many counts, or as a class when the clone is expanded.

clone size	D gene	V gene	J gene	CDR3 DNA	CDR3 protein
many	TRBD1	TRBV28	TRBJ2-2	TGTGCCAGCAGTTCACAGGGGGCAGGCACCGGGGAGCTGTTTTTT	CASSSQGAGTGELFF
few	TRBD2	TRBV18	TRBJ2-7	TGTGCCAGCTCACCAATGCGGGGGAACTACGAGCAGTACTTC	CASSPMRGNYEQYF
few	NA	TRBV30	TRBJ2-2	TGTGCCTGGAATGGAAACACCGGGGAGCTGTTTTTT	CAWNGNTGELFF
NA	NA	TRBV7-8	TRBJ2-7	TGTGCCAGCAGCTTAGTGGTCCGCTCCGAGCAGTACTTC	CASSLVVRSEQYF
NA	NA	TRBV10-1	TRBJ2-7	TGCGCCAGCAGCCAAGCCCTGGGGGCCCCCTACGAGCAGTACTTC	CASSQALGAPYEQYF
NA	NA	TRBV7-2	TRBJ2-7	TGTGCCAGCAGCCCATCGTTACAGTACTACGAGCAGTACTTC	CASSPSLQYYEQYF
few	TRBD2	TRBV7-9	TRBJ2-5	TGTGCCAGCAGCTTACTAGCGGGAGTTCAGTTCCAAGAGACCCAGTACTTC	CASSLLAGVQFQETQYF
many	NA	TRBV6-1	TRBJ1-2	TGTGCCAGCACCAGTTGGGGGAAGGGGTATGGCTACACCTTC	CASTSWGKGYGYTF
many	TRBD2	TRBV12-3/TRBV12-4	TRBJ2-1	TGTGCCAGCAGTATCTCCGGGCCGGGGGGGAATGAGCAGTTCTTC	CASSISGPGGNEQFF
many	NA	TRBV7-8	TRBJ2-7	TGTGCCAGCAGCTTGACCCAGTACGAGCAGTACTTC	CASSLTQYEQYF
many	NA	TRBV6-1	TRBJ1-5	TGTGCCAGCACCAGGGGTAATCAGCCCCAGCATTTT	CASTRGNQPQHF
few	NA	TRBV5-5	TRBJ2-7	TGTGCCAGCAGCTTGTCGACAGGCCTCTCCTACGAGCAGTACTTC	CASSLSTGLSYEQYF
NA	NA	TRBV7-9	TRBJ2-1	TGTGCCAGCAGCTCCTCTACAGTCCATGAGCAGTTCTTC	CASSSSTVHEQFF
many	NA	TRBV6-9	TRBJ1-6	TGTGCCAGCAGTTTCTCCACAGGTCTCGGTTCACCCCTCCACTTT	CASSFSTGLGSPLHF
many	TRBD2	TRBV28	TRBJ2-2	TGTGCCAGCAGACGGGACTACCTGATCGGGGAGCTGTTTTTT	CASRRDYLIGELFF
NA	NA	TRBV20-1	TRBJ1-2	TGCAGTGCTAGAGATCTTAGGGCTGGCTACACCTTC	CSARDLRAGYTF
many	TRBD1	TRBV12-3/TRBV12-4	TRBJ2-4	TGTGCCAGCAGTCCCGGGACAGGGAGGAACATTCAGTACTTC	CASSPGTGRNIQYF
NA	NA	TRBV6-5	TRBJ1-2	TGTGCCAGCAGTTACGACAGATCTAACTATGGCTACACCTTC	CASSYDRSNYGYTF
many	NA	TRBV3-1	TRBJ1-2	TGTGCCAGCAGCCGCGAATCACCCTATGGCTACACCTTC	CASSRESPYGYTF
NA	NA	TRBV5-5	TRBJ2-2	TGTGCCAGCAGCTTGTGGCCCAAAGGCACCGGGGAGCTGTTTTTT	CASSLWPKGTGELFF
NA	TRBD2	TRBV9	TRBJ2-7	TGTGCCAGCAGCGTTAGGACTAGCAGCGAACGCTACGAGCAGTACTTC	CASSVRTSSERYEQYF
few	TRBD1	TRBV7-9	TRBJ2-7	TGTGCCAGCAGCATTCAGGGGGACTCCTACGAGCAGTACTTC	CASSIQGDSYEQYF
NA	NA	TRBV5-1	TRBJ2-5	TGCGCCAGCAGATGGGACCTCGGGGCGGAGACCCAGTACTTC	CASRWDLGAETQYF
few	NA	TRBV7-9	TRBJ1-1	TGTGCCAGCAGCTTAGCGTTGGGGGAACCTATGAACACTGAAGCTTTCTTT	CASSLALGEPMNTEAFF
many	NA	TRBV10-3	TRBJ2-5	TGTGCCATCAGTCCGGGTTACCAAGAGACCCAGTACTTC	CAISPGYQETQYF
NA	TRBD1	TRBV9	TRBJ2-7	TGTGCCAGCAGCCCTACCCGGGACAGGGGGGTCGAGCAGTACTTC	CASSPTRDRGVEQYF
many	NA	TRBV28	TRBJ1-4	TGTGCCAGCCAGCGGGGTGAAAAACTGTTTTTT	CASQRGEKLFF
many	NA	TRBV7-2	TRBJ1-1	TGTGCCAGCAGCTTCGGACGAATGAACACTGAAGCTTTCTTT	CASSFGRMNTEAFF
many	NA	TRBV6-1	TRBJ1-1	TGTGCCAGCACCCTAACCGGGGGGACACCTTTCTTT	CASTLTGGTPFF
many	NA	TRBV6-9	TRBJ1-1	TGTGCCAGCAGTTACACCGCAGGGGTTGAAGCTTTCTTT	CASSYTAGVEAFF
few	NA	TRBV28	TRBJ2-1	TGTGCCAGCAGTTTAGCCGACAATGAGCAGTTCTTC	CASSLADNEQFF
many	TRBD1	TRBV28	TRBJ1-5	TGTGCCAGCAGTTACCTACAGGGGAAGGATCAGCCCCAGCATTTT	CASSYLQGKDQPQHF
many	NA	TRBV20-1	TRBJ2-5	TGCAGTGCTAGACATGCGATAGATCAAGAGACCCAGTACTTC	CSARHAIDQETQYF
NA	TRBD1	TRBV28	TRBJ2-6	TGTGCCAGCAGTTTACTTTGGGACAGAGCTGGGGCCAACGTCCTGACTTTC	CASSLLWDRAGANVLTF
NA	TRBD1	TRBV6-1	TRBJ1-4	TGTGCCAGCAGTGTCGGGACAGGGGGCTATGAAAAACTGTTTTTT	CASSVGTGGYEKLFF
NA	NA	TRBV3-1	TRBJ2-1	TGTGCCAGCAGTCCGGTCCCGAGCTCCTACAATGAGCAGTTCTTC	CASSPVPSSYNEQFF
many	TRBD1	TRBV28	TRBJ1-5	TGTGCCAGCAACCCGGGACAGGGTTGGCAGCCCCAGCATTTT	CASNPGQGWQPQHF
many	NA	TRBV5-1	TRBJ2-7	TGCGCCAGCAGCGGGCGGGATTCCTACGAGCAGTACTTC	CASSGRDSYEQYF
many	NA	TRBV28	TRBJ1-1	TGTGCCAGCAGTCCCTCATCGGAAGCTTTCTTT	CASSPSSEAFF
NA	NA	TRBV6-5	TRBJ2-1	TGTGCCAGCAGTTACTCGAGTGGGACAATTTCCAATGAGCAGTTCTTC	CASSYSSGTISNEQFF
NA	NA	TRBV28	TRBJ2-7	TGTGCCAGCAGTTTATACCTTCGGTTAGGGGAGAGGTCTTACGAGCAGTACTTC	CASSLYLRLGERSYEQYF
NA	NA	TRBV5-1	TRBJ1-6	TGCGCCAGCAGCTTGGTCAAAGGGGGTGGAACACCCCTCCACTTT	CASSLVKGGGTPLHF
NA	NA	TRBV6-5	TRBJ1-6	TGTGCCAGCAGCTACAGGGATTTTAATTCACCCCTCCACTTT	CASSYRDFNSPLHF
NA	NA	TRBV28	TRBJ2-3	TGTGCCACCTCGAACGTACAGGGAGGTCATACGCAGTATTTT	CATSNVQGGHTQYF
NA	NA	TRBV10-3	TRBJ1-5	TGTGCCATCAGCGAAGATCCGGTAACACGGGGTCAGCCCCAGCATTTT	CAISEDPVTRGQPQHF
many	NA	TRBV12-3/TRBV12-4	TRBJ2-7	TGTGCCAGCAGTTTAGAAGACGAGCAGTACTTC	CASSLEDEQYF
NA	TRBD1	TRBV7-2	TRBJ1-5	TGTGCCAGCAGCTTATTATCAGGGGGGGGTCAGCCCCAGCATTTT	CASSLLSGGGQPQHF
few	NA	TRBV15	TRBJ1-3	TGTGCCACCAGCAGAGGGTTGGGGACAACAAGAAACACCATATATTTT	CATSRGLGTTRNTIYF
many	NA	TRBV7-2	TRBJ1-1	TGTGCCAGCAGCTTAGGGGTTGCGGCTTTCTTT	CASSLGVAAFF
NA	TRBD1	TRBV19	TRBJ2-1	TGTGCCACCGGGACAGGGACCGCCAATGAGCAGTTCTTC	CATGTGTANEQFF
many	NA	TRBV7-9	TRBJ2-5	TGTGCCAGCAGCTACGGGACTCTCCAAGAGACCCAGTACTTC	CASSYGTLQETQYF
many	NA	TRBV6-1	TRBJ2-5	TGTGCCAGCTCGGCGGGTAGCGTCATGGGGGAGACCCAGTACTTC	CASSAGSVMGETQYF
many	NA	TRBV28	TRBJ1-5	TGTGCCAGCAGTTCCCCTGGGGGTAGCAATCAGCCCCAGCATTTT	CASSSPGGSNQPQHF
many	TRBD2	TRBV10-3	TRBJ2-4	TGTGCCATCAGTGAGTCGGTGCTAGCGGGAGGGAACATTCAGTACTTC	CAISESVLAGGNIQYF